This T cell receptor beta chain appears in the sequencing data of a study of low-dose radiotherapy and immunotherapy resistance in tumors. Whole-study context: Every two weeks, the protocol called for intravenous cyclophosphamide at 200 mg/m2. It was given one day before each radiation and immunotherapy administration.

This clonotype was detected many times. Documented time point: after trial treatment. Treatment meaning: LDRT plus nivolumab, ipilimumab, low-dose cyclophosphamide and aspirin (RACIN trial). Both TCRalpha and TCRbeta chains were reverse transcribed with V-gene-specific primers. PCR amplification of the TCRs was performed with Phusion for 20 PCR cycles, and it relied on a constant-region primer together with a V-primer adapter. TCRdb re-called the reads through MiXCR, storing one row per CDR3 protein. The sample lists 40,000 or so distinct CDR3 sequences, less than 30% seen once, with 10% in the top ten. This CDR3 spans 13 amino acids. V lost 3 bases, J lost 6 bases, and 11 bases lay in between. Germline loops: CDR1 MNHEY, CDR2 SMNVEV (reference sequence).

The V call is TRBV27, the J call TRBJ1-1; D is uncertain. The starting material was PBMCs, obtained after low-dose radiotherapy plus immunotherapy. This TCR was recovered from a male donor with prostate cancer. The CDR3 loop reads CASSFIGRPEAFF. The CDR3 DNA reads TGTGCCAGCAGTTTTATCGGCCGGCCTGAAGCTTTCTTT.